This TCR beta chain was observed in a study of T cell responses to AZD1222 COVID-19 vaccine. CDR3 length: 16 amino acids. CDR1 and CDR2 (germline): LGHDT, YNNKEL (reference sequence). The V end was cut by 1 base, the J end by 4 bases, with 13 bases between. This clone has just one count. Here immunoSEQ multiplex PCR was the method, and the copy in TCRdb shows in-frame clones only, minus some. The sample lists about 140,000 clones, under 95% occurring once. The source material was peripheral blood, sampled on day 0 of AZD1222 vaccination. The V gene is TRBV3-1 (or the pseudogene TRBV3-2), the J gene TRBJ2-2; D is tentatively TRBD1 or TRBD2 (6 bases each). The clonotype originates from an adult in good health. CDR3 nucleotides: TGTGCCAGCAGCCAAGGAGTAGGGGGAGGCACCGGGGAGCTGTTTTTT. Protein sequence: CASSQGVGGGTGELFF.